This T cell receptor (beta chain) originates from a study of blood T cell repertoires in COVID-19. Whole-study context: Sites across the United States, Italy and Spain contributed samples from acute and convalescent COVID-19. From T cells, B-cell-depleted T cells, or PBMCs came the material, which was cDNA or gDNA.

The CDR3 contains 12 residues. From germline, CDR1 is SGHRS and CDR2 YFSETQ. Between the trimmed V and J ends, which lost 5 bases and 3 bases, there was a span of 6 bases. Original data processing: Reference gene primer amplification gave nucleated cell count estimates. The assay was immunoSEQ multiplex PCR, and TCRdb's table has in-frame clones only and misses some. V and J calls and clone size follow that table, whereas D and trimming were derived from the DNA. The sample gives roughly 220,000 clones, roughly four fifths of which show up once; approximately 8% is in the top ten. The Seattle patients, enrolled during active infection, were followed longitudinally.

The sequencing input was peripheral blood. This clonotype originated in a woman older than 75 with COVID-19, enrolled during active disease. The chain links TRBV5-1 to TRBJ2-1; D unresolved. The CDR3 reads CASRDIYNEQFF. DNA of the CDR3: TGCGCCAGCAGAGACATCTACAATGAGCAGTTCTTC.